The entry that follows covers one TCR beta chain sequence. The data were taken from a study of shared clonotypes between healthy human individuals. The assay was immunoSEQ multiplex PCR, and TCRdb's table has in-frame clones only and misses some. The table shows about 1 million clones, with 70% to 80% occurring only once. The clonotype originates from a man between 18 and 29 years old in good health. Some clones in this sample may be carry-over from other donors' samples. Sample: memory CD4+ T cells from PBMCs. This sample's subset: CD45RA-negative fraction.

The CDR3 nucleotides read TGTGCCAGCAGCCAGGCTAGCGGGAGCACAGATACGCAGTATTTT. As protein: CASSQASGSTDTQYF. The V call is TRBV9, the J call TRBJ2-3, with TRBD2 matching 8 bases. V was clipped by 4 bases and J by 0 bases; unmatched bases: 4. CDR1 and CDR2 (germline): SGDLS, YYNGEE. The CDR3 has 15 amino acids.